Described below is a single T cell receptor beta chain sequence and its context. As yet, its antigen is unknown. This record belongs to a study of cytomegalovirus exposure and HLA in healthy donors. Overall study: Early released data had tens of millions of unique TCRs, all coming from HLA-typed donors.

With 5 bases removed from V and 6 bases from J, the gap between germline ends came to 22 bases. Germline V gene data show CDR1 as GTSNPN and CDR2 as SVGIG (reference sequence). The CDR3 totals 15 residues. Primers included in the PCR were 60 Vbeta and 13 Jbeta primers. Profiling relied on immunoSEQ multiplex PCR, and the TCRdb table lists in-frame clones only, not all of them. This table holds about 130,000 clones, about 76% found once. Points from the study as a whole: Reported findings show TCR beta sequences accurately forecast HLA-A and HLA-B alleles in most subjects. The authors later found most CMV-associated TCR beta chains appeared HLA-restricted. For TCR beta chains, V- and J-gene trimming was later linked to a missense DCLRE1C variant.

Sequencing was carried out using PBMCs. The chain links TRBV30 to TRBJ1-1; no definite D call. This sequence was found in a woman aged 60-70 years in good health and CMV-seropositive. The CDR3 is CAWVGAGYSHSEAFF. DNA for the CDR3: TGTGCCTGGGTCGGAGCGGGGTACAGTCATTCTGAAGCTTTCTTT.